A single sample is the source of the 7 T cell receptor beta chains below, sequenced in a study of regulatory T cells in long-lasting Graves disease. Time point: newly diagnosed GD, antithyroid drugs for less than 3 months. PBMC-extracted RNA yielded the TCR library. Relying on iRepertoire HTBI primers and Arm-PCR of CDR3 regions, the team built TCR beta libraries. TCRdb recomputed calls from the multiplex PCR reads with MiXCR, one row per CDR3 protein. Of hundreds of thousands of distinct CDR3 sequences in the sample, approximately 12% were seen once. These data also formed part of another study, on T cells in Graves' hyperthyroidism and ophthalmopathy.

The sample was peripheral blood mononuclear cells (PBMCs), taken at new diagnosis, from a patient treated with antithyroid drugs. These receptors originate from a woman in her 30s with Graves disease.

The CDR3 is CASSYSSVRGIYNEQFF. CDR3 nucleotides: TGTGCCAGCAGTTACTCGAGCGTACGGGGAATCTACAATGAGCAGTTCTTC. The V call is TRBV6-5, the J call TRBJ2-1; D is possibly TRBD2 (5 bases). This CDR3 has 17 amino acids. V lost 0 bases and J 3 bases, leaving 15 bases between the germline ends. Germline V gene sequence: CDR1 MNHEY, CDR2 SVGAGI.

This clonotype was recorded many times. The rearrangement uses TRBV10-3 and TRBJ2-7, with D unresolved. Trimming stripped 7 bases from V and 0 bases from J, with 13 bases between. Germline CDR1 ENHRY, CDR2 SYGVKD. This CDR3 comprises 14 residues. This CDR3 is CAIKAGSSSYEQYF. As DNA, the CDR3 is TGTGCCATCAAGGCCGGGTCAAGCTCCTACGAGCAGTACTTC.

This clonotype was recorded at least ten times. The CDR3 loop is CASSTITGYEQYF. The CDR3 DNA reads as TGTGCCAGTAGTACTATAACAGGGTACGAGCAGTACTTC. V and J are TRBV19 and TRBJ2-7; D possibly corresponds to TRBD1 (6 bases). Germline V gene lookup returns CDR1 LNHDA and CDR2 SQIVND (reference sequence). This CDR3 has 13 residues. V dropped 4 bases and J dropped 4 bases, with 11 bases sitting between them. The variable domain in full, completed from reference TRBV19 and TRBJ2-7, reads DGGITQSPKYLFRKEGQNVTLSCEQNLNHDAMYWYRQDPGQGLRLIYYSQIVNDFQKGDIAEGYSVSREKKESFPLTVTSAQKNPTAFYLCASSTITGYEQYFGPGTRLTVT.

Only one count was recorded for this clonotype. Given a far larger clone just one base away, this is likely a sequencing read error. This chain links TRBV11-2 with TRBJ2-7; 9 bases are a match to TRBD2. J lost 7 bases, V lost 2 bases, and 9 bases had no gene match. Germline V gene data show CDR1 as SGHAT and CDR2 as FQNNGV. The CDR3 runs 15 residues. DNA for the CDR3: TGTGCCAGCAGCTTAAGTGGACTAGCGAACAATGAGCAGTACTTC. As protein: CASSLSGLANNEQYF. Together with reference TRBV11-2 and TRBJ2-7, the CDR3 gives the full variable domain: EAGVAQSPRYKIIEKRQSVAFWCNPISGHATLYWYQQILGQGPKLLIQFQNNGVVDDSQLPKDRFSAERLKGVDSTLKIQPAKLEDSAVYLCASSLSGLANNEQYFGPGTRLTVT.

This clonotype appeared many times. The rearrangement joins TRBV29-1 to TRBJ2-5, with 9 bases lining up with TRBD2. J lost 3 bases, V lost 7 bases, and 3 bases had no gene match. The CDR3 consists of 12 residues. CDR1 and CDR2 from the germline V gene are SQVTM and ANQGSEA. The CDR3, as DNA: TGCAGCGGAGGACTAGCGAAAGAGACCCAGTACTTC. Translating it yields CSGGLAKETQYF.

This clonotype was observed a few times. The chain couples TRBV20-1 to TRBJ2-7; TRBD2 matches 8 bases. From germline, CDR1 is DFQATT and CDR2 SNEGSKA (reference sequence). J gave up 4 bases and V 5 bases, and 13 bases lay outside the gene matches. The length of the CDR3 is 15 residues. The CDR3 DNA follows: TGCAGTGCTGGGAGAGCGGGAGCGGCATCGTACGAGCAGTACTTC. This translates into CSAGRAGAASYEQYF.

This clonotype has at least ten counts. The chain recombines TRBV5-1 with TRBJ2-7; the match to TRBD2 covers 8 bases. The trim removed 5 bases at V and 5 bases at J, leaving 0 bases unmatched. CDR3 length equals 11 residues. In germline, CDR1 is SGHRS, CDR2 YFSETQ. The CDR3 protein is CASRREDEQYF. CDR3 DNA: TGCGCCAGCAGGCGGGAGGACGAGCAGTACTTC.